This T cell receptor beta chain was obtained from a study of regulatory T cells in long-lasting Graves disease. Study summary: Persistent Graves' disease denoted over 5 years of antithyroid drugs plus positive TSH receptor antibodies.

Study-wide findings and caveats: Fewer public clonotypes were shared by new patients (around 1,000) than by persistent patients (2,741). Favoring TRBV28, TRBJ1-2 and TRBJ2-5 was a feature seen in persistent disease.

The time point: persistent/refractory GD, antithyroid drugs over 5 years with positive TRAb. Extracted PBMC RNA gave rise to the TCR library. Many counts were recorded for this clonotype. Its antigen is unidentified. V was shortened by 2 bases and J by 1 base, with 14 bases between the two germline ends. Germline CDR1 and CDR2: SNHLY and FYNNEI. CDR3 length equals 17 residues. Arm-PCR of CDR3 regions and iRepertoire HTBI primers were the basis on which TCR beta libraries were built. TCRdb recomputed calls from the multiplex PCR reads with MiXCR, one row per CDR3 protein. The data show 400,000 to 500,000 distinct CDR3 sequences, with approximately 22% seen just once and 13% held by the top ten.

V and J are TRBV2 and TRBJ2-2; no clear D gene. The receptor comes from a female donor with Graves disease. The sequences come from peripheral blood mononuclear cells (PBMCs), collected when the disease was refractory, from a patient treated with antithyroid drugs. This CDR3 is CASSERRPNQNTGELFF. The CDR3 DNA reads TGTGCCAGCAGTGAACGGCGCCCCAACCAGAACACCGGGGAGCTGTTTTTT.